The T cell receptor beta chain described here comes from a study of control samples from healthy donors and cancer patients. Profiling relied on immunoSEQ multiplex PCR, and the TCRdb table lists in-frame clones only, not all of them. The sample shows about 130,000 clones, just under 95% of them seen only once. This CDR3 contains 15 residues. V was clipped by 3 bases and J by 5 bases; unmatched bases: 7. Germline lookup yields CDR1 WNHNN and CDR2 SYGVQD (reference sequence). V gene TRBV10-1 combines with J gene TRBJ2-1, with 7 bases lining up with TRBD1. Sequences were obtained from PBMCs. This sequence originates from a man aged 60 to 69 with colorectal cancer. The DNA of the CDR3 is TGCGCCAGCAGTGATGTCCAGGGGGTCCACAATGAGCAGTTCTTC. Translated: CASSDVQGVHNEQFF.